A selection of T cell receptor beta chains follows, all from one sample in a study of blood T cell repertoires in COVID-19. Assay: immunoSEQ multiplex PCR; the TCRdb copy retains only in-frame clones and omits some. The table has about 71,000 clones, roughly 90% seen once. The specimen sequenced was peripheral blood. Receptors were obtained from a man aged 25 to 40 with acute or convalescent COVID-19. CDR3s include the opening cysteine and the closing phenylalanine or tryptophan. A D gene is named only where the DNA matches it firmly. Clone size is shown for a subset of rows, as once, few, many or a class of expanded clone.

TRBV19	.	TRBD1	14	TRBJ2-3	CASSADRVGDTQYF	TGTGCCAGTAGTGCGGACAGGGTAGGAGATACGCAGTATTTT
TRBV29-1	.	TRBD1	17	TRBJ1-2	CSVEVWGQGATNYGYTF	TGCAGCGTTGAGGTGTGGGGACAGGGGGCGACTAACTATGGCTACACCTTC
TRBV2	.	TRBD2	15	TRBJ2-1	CASSERTSRHNEQFF	TGTGCCAGCAGCGAGAGGACTAGCCGACACAATGAGCAGTTCTTC
TRBV27	few	TRBD1	16	TRBJ1-2	CASSLSGDRVNYGYTF	TGTGCCAGCAGTTTATCAGGGGACAGGGTAAACTATGGCTACACCTTC
TRBV27	.	TRBD2	17	TRBJ2-1	CASRGRASGGAGDEQFF	TGTGCCAGCAGAGGTCGGGCTAGCGGGGGGGCCGGGGATGAGCAGTTCTTC
TRBV12-3/TRBV12-4	once	.	13	TRBJ2-3	CASSSGRGDTQYF	TGTGCCAGCAGTTCTGGCCGGGGGGATACGCAGTATTTT
TRBV11-2	.	.	15	TRBJ1-6	CASSLQGLYNSPLHF	TGTGCCAGCAGCTTACAGGGTCTTTATAATTCACCCCTCCACTTT
TRBV30	.	.	13	TRBJ1-5	CAWSGHGLGAQHF	TGTGCCTGGAGTGGACACGGCCTCGGGGCCCAGCATTTT
TRBV9	.	.	15	TRBJ1-3	CASSASGVSGNTIYF	TGTGCCAGCAGCGCTTCAGGGGTCTCTGGAAACACCATATATTTT
TRBV5-1	.	.	13	TRBJ1-2	CASSPPSNYGYTF	TGCGCCAGCAGCCCCCCGAGTAACTATGGCTACACCTTC
TRBV7-9	few	.	14	TRBJ1-2	CASSLLSQGSGYTF	TGTGCCAGCAGCCTCTTATCTCAGGGGTCTGGCTACACCTTC
TRBV7-8	.	.	14	TRBJ2-3	CASSLAQVSDTQYF	TGTGCCAGCAGCTTAGCGCAGGTCTCCGATACGCAGTATTTT
TRBV6-5	.	TRBD1	15	TRBJ1-2	CASKHSPGQSYGYTF	TGTGCCAGCAAACATTCCCCGGGACAGTCATATGGCTACACCTTC
TRBV19	.	.	14	TRBJ2-2	CASSPRSNTGELFF	TGTGCCAGTAGTCCTCGGTCGAACACCGGGGAGCTGTTTTTT
TRBV5-1	.	.	15	TRBJ2-3	CASSLGQFLTDILYF	TGCGCCAGCAGCTTGGGACAGTTTTTGACAGACATTCTGTATTTT
TRBV18	.	TRBD1	15	TRBJ2-5	CASSPTGGAKETQYF	TGTGCCAGCTCACCCACAGGGGGCGCGAAGGAGACCCAGTACTTC
TRBV15	.	TRBD1	15	TRBJ1-6	CATSPGTGMNSPLHF	TGTGCCACCAGTCCGGGGACAGGGATGAATTCACCCCTCCACTTT
TRBV3-1/TRBV3-2	.	.	16	TRBJ1-2	CASSKFTGVNNYGYTF	TGTGCCAGCAGCAAGTTTACAGGAGTCAACAACTATGGCTACACCTTC
TRBV19	.	.	15	TRBJ1-4	CASSIVGLGKEKLFF	TGTGCCAGTAGTATAGTAGGACTCGGCAAGGAAAAACTGTTTTTT
TRBV5-1	.	.	16	TRBJ1-2	CASSPRWGRGNYGYTF	TGCGCCAGCAGCCCACGGTGGGGAAGAGGGAACTATGGCTACACCTTC
TRBV5-4	.	TRBD2	18	TRBJ2-5	CASSSGLAGGLGRETQYF	TGTGCCAGCAGCTCAGGACTAGCGGGAGGGCTGGGCCGAGAGACCCAGTACTTC
TRBV18	.	TRBD2	17	TRBJ2-2	CASSPGLAGAASGELFF	TGTGCCAGCTCACCAGGACTAGCGGGGGCCGCTTCCGGGGAGCTGTTTTTT
TRBV5-1	.	.	16	TRBJ1-3	CASSLGAASNQNTIYF	TGCGCCAGCAGCTTGGGGGCTGCTTCAAACCAAAACACCATATATTTT
TRBV6-2/TRBV6-3	.	.	12	TRBJ2-7	CASSDLDYEQYF	TGTGCCAGCAGCGATCTAGACTACGAGCAGTACTTC
TRBV18	.	TRBD1	19	TRBJ1-1	CASSPRTGPPLKMNTEAFF	TGTGCCAGCTCACCCCGGACAGGGCCTCCTTTAAAGATGAACACTGAAGCTTTCTTT
TRBV27	.	.	14	TRBJ1-2	CASSLSATSSGYTF	TGTGCCAGCAGTTTATCGGCGACGTCTAGCGGCTACACCTTC
TRBV19	.	.	13	TRBJ1-1	CASSIITGSEAFF	TGTGCCAGTAGTATAATAACCGGGTCTGAAGCTTTCTTT
TRBV28	.	.	13	TRBJ1-1	CASIRQMNTEAFF	TGTGCCAGCATCAGACAGATGAACACTGAAGCTTTCTTT
TRBV10-2	.	TRBD1	14	TRBJ1-4	CASSVDRGNEKLFF	TGCGCCAGCAGTGTGGACAGGGGTAATGAAAAACTGTTTTTT
TRBV5-4	.	.	14	TRBJ2-2	CASSLNTNTGELFF	TGTGCCAGCAGCTTGAACACGAACACCGGGGAGCTGTTTTTT
TRBV3-1/TRBV3-2	.	.	12	TRBJ1-2	CASSQLNYGYTF	TGTGCCAGCAGCCAACTGAACTATGGCTACACCTTC
TRBV7-3	.	.	18	TRBJ2-2	CASSLTRGLAANTGELFF	TGTGCCAGCAGCTTAACCCGCGGCCTGGCAGCGAACACCGGGGAGCTGTTTTTT
TRBV2	.	.	14	TRBJ2-1	CASSPGSSYNEQFF	TGTGCCAGCAGCCCGGGAAGCTCCTACAATGAGCAGTTCTTC
TRBV6-5	.	.	16	TRBJ1-1	CASSYLSAGVNTEAFF	TGTGCCAGCAGTTATCTCTCGGCAGGGGTGAACACTGAAGCTTTCTTT
TRBV5-4	.	.	16	TRBJ1-6	CASSLYRQAHNSPLHF	TGTGCCAGCAGCTTGTACCGACAGGCGCACAATTCACCCCTCCACTTT
TRBV10-2	.	.	13	TRBJ2-3	CASSESSGDTQYF	TGCGCCAGCAGTGAGTCGTCAGGGGATACGCAGTATTTT
TRBV6-5	.	.	11	TRBJ2-5	CASSYSETQYF	TGTGCCAGCAGTTATTCGGAGACCCAGTACTTC
TRBV9	.	TRBD1	17	TRBJ1-2	CASSSPGQGDSNYGYTF	TGTGCCAGCAGCTCCCCGGGACAGGGTGACTCTAACTATGGCTACACCTTC
TRBV24-1	.	TRBD1	20	TRBJ2-6	CATSDSKGPGTGSGANVLTF	TGTGCCACCAGTGATTCTAAAGGTCCCGGGACAGGGTCTGGGGCCAACGTCCTGACTTTC
TRBV9	.	TRBD2	16	TRBJ2-1	CASSVAGTSGVYEQFF	TGTGCCAGCAGCGTAGCTGGGACTAGCGGGGTATATGAGCAGTTCTTC
TRBV18	.	.	14	TRBJ1-1	CASSPQAAGTEAFF	TGTGCCAGCTCACCCCAGGCGGCGGGCACTGAAGCTTTCTTT
TRBV29-1	few	TRBD1	13	TRBJ2-7	CSVERQGKGKQYF	TGCAGCGTTGAAAGACAGGGTAAGGGTAAGCAGTACTTC
TRBV4-1	.	.	16	TRBJ1-2	CASSPSTGPSNYGYTF	TGCGCCAGCAGCCCATCCACAGGGCCGTCTAACTATGGCTACACCTTC
TRBV20-1	.	TRBD1	11	TRBJ2-1	CSANRGNEQFF	TGCAGTGCTAACAGGGGAAATGAGCAGTTCTTC
TRBV10-3	.	TRBD1	12	TRBJ2-7	CATEGQGSEQYF	TGTGCCACCGAGGGACAGGGCTCCGAGCAGTACTTC
TRBV12-3/TRBV12-4	.	.	13	TRBJ1-1	CASRRQMNTEAFF	TGTGCCAGCAGACGACAGATGAACACTGAAGCTTTCTTT
TRBV18	.	.	14	TRBJ2-2	CASSLGQNTGELFF	TGTGCCAGCTCACTGGGGCAAAACACCGGGGAGCTGTTTTTT
TRBV18	.	.	13	TRBJ2-2	CASSLLVAGELFF	TGTGCCAGCTCCCTCCTAGTGGCCGGGGAGCTGTTTTTT
TRBV6-5	.	.	14	TRBJ1-1	CASSIDRRAAEAFF	TGTGCCAGCAGCATAGACAGACGGGCAGCTGAAGCTTTCTTT
TRBV19	.	TRBD1	16	TRBJ1-2	CASSSPRDRENYGYTF	TGTGCCAGTAGTTCCCCCCGGGACAGGGAAAACTATGGCTACACCTTC
TRBV7-9	.	TRBD1	14	TRBJ1-1	CASSRGTANTEAFF	TGTGCCAGCAGTAGAGGGACAGCGAACACTGAAGCTTTCTTT
TRBV6-1	.	.	14	TRBJ1-1	CASSEARDGTEAFF	TGTGCCAGCAGTGAAGCGAGGGATGGCACTGAAGCTTTCTTT
TRBV5-1	.	TRBD1	15	TRBJ1-6	CASSHGQGNNSPLHF	TGCGCCAGCAGCCACGGACAGGGGAACAATTCACCCCTCCACTTT
TRBV5-5	.	TRBD2	17	TRBJ2-1	CASSLFLAGGRYNEQFF	TGTGCCAGCAGCTTGTTCCTAGCGGGAGGGAGGTACAATGAGCAGTTCTTC
TRBV11-2	.	TRBD1	15	TRBJ2-7	CASSFGDRGTYEQYF	TGTGCCAGCAGCTTTGGGGACAGGGGAACCTACGAGCAGTACTTC
TRBV6-5	.	.	16	TRBJ1-1	CASSYSPAGSNTEAFF	TGTGCCAGCAGTTACTCCCCGGCAGGGTCGAACACTGAAGCTTTCTTT